The 6 T cell receptor beta chains presented below share a single source sample, sequenced in a study of T-cell memory formation after mild COVID-19. TCRdb called the 5' RACE reads again in MiXCR, with one record for every CDR3 protein. Among some 210,000 distinct CDR3 sequences, approximately 20% were seen once, and the ten largest hold roughly 2.4%. Sequencing input: PBMCs or a T cell subset sorted from them (not recorded which). The receptors were sampled from an adult woman who had mild COVID-19 (a few samples of this study predate the infection). Cell type and time point are not known.

In its sample, this clonotype was seen once. The rearrangement uses TRBV5-6 and TRBJ1-4; D unresolved. Germline-derived CDR1 and CDR2 are SGHDT and YYEEEE. The CDR3 totals 13 residues. V gave up 1 base and J gave up 8 bases, with 9 bases separating them. CDR3 DNA sequence: TGTGCCAGCAGCTTGTACGGAGGCGAAAAACTGTTTTTT. It is translated as CASSLYGGEKLFF.

The rearrangement uses TRBV29-1 and TRBJ1-1; D not certain. This CDR3 contains 14 residues. Per germline, CDR1 SQVTM and CDR2 ANQGSEA. Trimming shortened V by 1 base and J by 3 bases, and 12 bases separated the two germline ends. In DNA, the CDR3 is TGCAGCGTTGAAGGCAGGATAGCAGACACTGAAGCTTTCTTT. It translates to CSVEGRIADTEAFF.

This clonotype occurred a few times. This chain links TRBV14 with TRBJ2-3, with 11 bases that match TRBD2. CDR3 length: 15 residues. The V segment lost 4 bases and the J segment 7 bases; nucleotides outside the gene matches: 7. Germline CDR1 reads SGHDN; CDR2 reads FVKESK. The CDR3 loop is CASSRAGTSGYTQYF. CDR3 nucleotide sequence: TGTGCCAGCAGCCGGGCCGGGACTAGCGGATATACGCAGTATTTT. The full variable domain, rest sourced from reference TRBV14 and TRBJ2-3, is EAGVTQFPSHSVIEKGQTVTLRCDPISGHDNLYWYRRVMGKEIKFLLHFVKESKQDESGMPNNRFLAERTGGTYSTLKVQPAELEDSGVYFCASSRAGTSGYTQYFGPGTRLTVL.

This clonotype has more than one count but fewer than ten. The V call is TRBV5-1, the J call TRBJ1-1; 7 nucleotides line up with TRBD1. V gave up 2 bases and J gave up 5 bases; unmatched junction bases: 6. The CDR3 has 14 amino acids. The germline V gene encodes CDR1 SGHRS and CDR2 YFSETQ. The CDR3 coding sequence is TGCGCCAGCAGCTTCCGACAGGGAGGGACTGAAGCTTTCTTT. This encodes CASSFRQGGTEAFF.

This clonotype was counted between two and nine times. The rearrangement joins TRBV15 to TRBJ2-1; no definite D call. The CDR3 is 13 residues long. The germline V and J ends were trimmed by 0 bases and 7 bases, with 7 bases remaining between them. Germline CDR1 LNHNV, CDR2 YYDKDF (reference sequence). The CDR3 bases are TGTGCCACCAGCAGAGAGCCGGGTAATGAGCAGTTCTTC. The encoded protein is CATSREPGNEQFF.

J is TRBJ1-2 and V is TRBV7-9; maybe TRBD1 (5 bases). The CDR3 consists of 12 residues. Per germline, CDR1 SEHNR and CDR2 FQNEAQ (reference sequence). Trimming took 4 bases from V and 8 from J, leaving 11 bases between them. This CDR3 is CASSSDSTGYTF. CDR3 nucleotides: TGTGCCAGCAGCTCCGACAGCACCGGCTACACCTTC. The full variable domain, in which reference TRBV7-9 and TRBJ1-2 provide the parts outside the CDR3, is DTGVSQNPRHKITKRGQNVTFRCDPISEHNRLYWYRQTLGQGPEFLTYFQNEAQLEKSRLLSDRFSAERPKGSFSTLEIQRTEQGDSAMYLCASSSDSTGYTFGSGTRLTVV.